This T cell receptor (beta chain) was captured by sequencing in a study of breast tumors, draining lymph nodes, adjacent tissues. Samples came from axillary lymph nodes draining the breast cancer. General study results and limits: That most tumor T cells come from lymph nodes remained unproven. Most tumor T cells seemingly derive from lymph node, then expand in tumor.

CDR3 length: 14 amino acids. From germline, CDR1 is LGHDT and CDR2 YNNKEL (reference sequence). TCRdb independently ran MiXCR on the multiplex PCR reads; one entry per CDR3 protein. The sample has roughly 130,000 distinct CDR3 sequences, approximately 20% seen once. As regards this clonotype: Its cognate antigen is unknown. Possible read error: a much larger clone is one base away.

Sequences were obtained from axillary lymph node tissue. The receptor comes from a female donor with breast cancer. Some clones in this sample may be carry-over from other donors' samples. The chain is built from TRBV3-1 and TRBJ2-2, with D possibly matching TRBD2 (5 bases). Here the CDR3 DNA reads TGTGCCAGCAGCCAAAGCTATCACACCGGGGAGCTGTCTTTT. Protein sequence: CASSQSYHTGELSF.